The next 26 T cell receptor beta chains were all read from a single sample in a study of CD4+ T cells in melanoma (dated by TCRdb to about 2022). The library was produced with the immunoSEQ multiplex PCR assay. The source is immuneACCESS, and TCRdb retained only in-frame sequences with V and J called. Part of the clones is not carried over; for the studies checked, unresolved V genes explain less than half of this, and the remainder is unexplained. The sample table contains over 10,000 clones; only one count was recorded for around three quarters of them. Roughly 17% of the sample is in the top ten clones. Sequencing was performed on cells from a culture (not recorded whether cultured in vitro). Receptors were obtained from a human donor with melanoma.

This clone has just a few counts. J is TRBJ1-2 and V is TRBV10-3; D call uncertain. The germline gives CDR1 ENHRY, CDR2 SYGVKD. CDR3 size: 14 residues. With 4 bases removed from V and 6 bases from J, the gap between germline ends came to 15 bases. CDR3 region: CAISATDGPDGYTF. CDR3 coding DNA: TGTGCCATCAGTGCCACCGACGGGCCGGATGGCTACACCTTC.

The chain links TRBV2 to TRBJ2-2, with unresolved D. This CDR3 is built from 14 residues. CDR1 SNHLY and CDR2 FYNNEI come from the germline V gene. V gave up 4 bases and J gave up 1 base, with 7 bases separating them. The CDR3 protein is CASSGSLNTGELFF. The CDR3 coding sequence is TGTGCCAGCAGTGGGAGTTTGAACACCGGGGAGCTGTTTTTT.

V is TRBV2 and J is TRBJ2-1, with D maybe TRBD1 (6 bases). V lost 4 bases to trimming and J lost 9 bases, with 16 bases between them. The CDR3 is 14 residues long. Germline V gene data show CDR1 as SNHLY and CDR2 as FYNNEI. CDR3 protein: CASSGGQGKGEQFF. The CDR3 DNA is TGTGCCAGCAGTGGAGGTCAGGGGAAGGGTGAGCAGTTCTTC.

With respect to this clone: Compared with germline, one end of the junction differs, possibly owing to a read error. The CDR3 reads CASSQGGDRGTDTQYF. CDR3 DNA sequence: TGCGCCAGCAGTCAAGGAGGGGACAGGGGCACAGATACGCAGTATTTT. The chain employs TRBV4-3 and TRBJ2-3, with TRBD1 matching 9 bases. The CDR3 is 16 amino acids. Germline CDR1 is LGHNA and CDR2 is YSLEER.

The chain employs TRBV5-1 and TRBJ2-2; D tentatively reads TRBD1 or TRBD2 (5 bases each). This CDR3 spans 14 amino acids. Trimming left V 7 bases short and J 0 bases short, with 10 bases between. CDR1 is SGHRS, CDR2 YFSETQ, per germline. The CDR3: CASAGATNTGELFF. CDR3 nucleotide sequence: TGCGCCAGCGCCGGGGCAACGAACACCGGGGAGCTGTTTTTT.

The chain employs TRBV11-3 and TRBJ2-2, with a possible D match to TRBD2 (5 bases). The germline gives CDR1 SGHNT, CDR2 YENEEA. Trimming pared 1 base from V and 7 bases from J, leaving 10 bases between. The CDR3 sequence is 14 residues long. The DNA of the CDR3 is TGTGCCAGCAGCTTAGGAGCCGGGATCGGGGAGCTGTTTTTT. This sequence encodes CASSLGAGIGELFF.

There are a few counts of this clone. CDR3 coding DNA: TGCAGCGTCAGCCCGGGGTCTAACTATGGCTACACCTTC. This gives the protein CSVSPGSNYGYTF. The V gene is TRBV29-1, the J gene TRBJ1-2; D is uncertain. The CDR3 extends over 13 amino acids. V lost 6 bases and J lost 0, with 11 bases in between. Germline values: CDR1 SQVTM, CDR2 ANQGSEA.

The chain carries TRBV9 and TRBJ1-1; D gene ambiguous. Germline assignment: CDR1 SGDLS and CDR2 YYNGEE. The CDR3 has 16 amino acids. Trimming removed 4 bases from V and 0 bases from J, with 16 bases in between. The CDR3 sequence: CASSPLVRLMNTEAFF. The CDR3 coding sequence is TGTGCCAGCAGCCCTCTAGTTAGGCTAATGAACACTGAAGCTTTCTTT.

The rearrangement links TRBV30 to TRBJ1-2, with D perhaps matching TRBD1 (6 bases). Trimming removed 5 bases from V and 7 bases from J, with 14 bases in between. CDR1 is GTSNPN and CDR2 is SVGIG in the germline V gene (reference sequence). The CDR3 has 12 amino acids. The CDR3 sequence: CAWDRTSGGYTF. DNA of the CDR3: TGTGCCTGGGACAGGACATCTGGTGGCTACACCTTC.

The genes are TRBV5-4 and TRBJ1-2, with D uncertain. Trimming left V 3 bases short and J 2 bases short, with 17 bases between. The germline V gene has CDR1 SGHNT and CDR2 YYREEE (reference sequence). This CDR3 comprises 16 residues. For the CDR3, the DNA is TGTGCCAGCAGCTCCAGGAGTTCGGGCCGAAACTATGGCTACACCTTC. This codes for CASSSRSSGRNYGYTF.

V and J are TRBV5-4 and TRBJ1-2; D might be TRBD1 (6 bases). The CDR3 covers 15 residues. Trimming took 0 bases from V and 4 from J, leaving 13 bases between them. From germline, CDR1 is SGHNT and CDR2 YYREEE (reference sequence). CDR3 bases: TGTGCCAGCAGCTTGGAACAGGGTAGAAGCTATGGCTACACCTTC. It translates to CASSLEQGRSYGYTF.

On this clone itself: This sample includes further DNA sequences coding for the same CDR3. The chain employs TRBV29-1 and TRBJ2-2; D may be TRBD2 (6 bases). The ends were cut back, 4 bases at V and 3 bases at J, with 12 bases in the middle. This CDR3 region has 14 residues. The germline CDR1 and CDR2 sequences are SQVTM and ANQGSEA. CDR3 nucleotides: TGCAGCGTTGCGGGGACGGGAGACACCGGGGAGCTGTTTTTT. This gives the protein CSVAGTGDTGELFF.

The chain combines TRBV2 with TRBJ2-5, with D tentatively TRBD2 (5 bases). Trimming took off 7 bases at V and 4 bases at J, with 10 bases between the two ends. This CDR3 contains 12 residues. Germline CDR1 is SNHLY and CDR2 is FYNNEI. The CDR3 protein is CASMGDGETQYF. DNA of the CDR3: TGTGCCAGCATGGGAGATGGAGAGACCCAGTACTTC.

DNA for the CDR3: TGTGCCAGCAGCCCCGGGGTTGATGAGCAGTTCTTC. Amino acids: CASSPGVDEQFF. V and J are TRBV11-2 and TRBJ2-1, with D possibly matching TRBD2 (5 bases). Germline CDR1 and CDR2: SGHAT and FQNNGV. V lost 5 bases and J 8 bases, leaving 10 bases between the germline ends. This CDR3 region has 12 residues.

J is TRBJ2-3 and V is TRBV25-1; D is uncertain. The germline V and J ends were trimmed by 6 bases and 5 bases, with 6 bases remaining between them. The germline V gene has CDR1 MGHDK and CDR2 SYGVNS. There are 11 residues in the CDR3. The CDR3 DNA reads as TGTGCCAGCAGAGCTAAAGATACGCAGTATTTT. Amino acids: CASRAKDTQYF.

This chain connects TRBV12-5 to TRBJ2-5; TRBD1 matches at 8 bases. This CDR3 has 17 amino acids. Per germline, CDR1 LGHNT and CDR2 FRNRAP. V gave up 0 bases and J gave up 4 bases; unmatched junction bases: 10. The CDR3 sequence: CASGLVPRQGLGETQYF. For the CDR3, the DNA is TGTGCTAGTGGTTTGGTACCCCGACAGGGGTTGGGAGAGACCCAGTACTTC.

The chain combines TRBV15 with TRBJ1-3; D gene ambiguous. Germline values: CDR1 LNHNV, CDR2 YYDKDF (reference sequence). The ends were cut back, 3 bases at V and 1 base at J, with 10 bases in the middle. The CDR3 contains 15 residues. The CDR3 loop is CATSSTAGSGNTIYF. The CDR3 coding sequence is TGTGCCACCAGCAGCACAGCCGGGTCTGGAAACACCATATATTTT.

The rearrangement links TRBV5-6 to TRBJ2-1; 11 nucleotides align to TRBD2. Germline V gene lookup returns CDR1 SGHDT and CDR2 YYEEEE. The CDR3 is made up of 16 amino acids. After removal of 2 bases from V and 4 bases from J, the junction contained 5 bases not matched to a gene. CDR3 nucleotides: TGTGCCAGCAGCTTCAACGGACTAGCGGGTTACAATGAGCAGTTCTTC. Translation gives CASSFNGLAGYNEQFF.

This clone occurred a few times. This rearrangement joins TRBV5-6 to TRBJ2-7; 9 bases fit TRBD1. Germline CDR1 and CDR2: SGHDT and YYEEEE. The CDR3 totals 16 residues. The ends lost 3 bases at V and 3 bases at J; junction bases unmatched: 10. CDR3 region: CASSSLPGQGLYEQYF. The CDR3, as DNA: TGTGCCAGCAGCTCGCTGCCGGGACAGGGTCTCTACGAGCAGTACTTC.

The V gene is TRBV29-1, the J gene TRBJ1-2; D is ambiguous. V gave up 0 bases and J gave up 0 bases, with 8 bases separating them. Germline V gene lookup returns CDR1 SQVTM and CDR2 ANQGSEA. The CDR3 runs 14 residues. The CDR3 region is CSVEDPQANYGYTF. In nucleotides, the CDR3 is TGCAGCGTTGAAGATCCACAAGCTAACTATGGCTACACCTTC.

The V gene is TRBV19, the J gene TRBJ2-5, with D possibly being TRBD1 (5 bases). V was clipped by 6 bases and J by 5 bases, with 19 bases between them. CDR1 and CDR2 from the germline V gene are LNHDA and SQIVND (reference sequence). CDR3 size: 15 residues. The CDR3 DNA reads TGTGCCAGTAGGGCGGTACAGGTCGGGTCGGAGACCCAGTACTTC. Residues: CASRAVQVGSETQYF.

The rearrangement links TRBV10-2 to TRBJ1-1; no clear D. V lost 6 bases and J 2 bases, leaving 4 bases between the germline ends. Germline loops: CDR1 WSHSY, CDR2 SAAADI. There are 11 residues in the CDR3. The DNA for the CDR3 is TGCGCCAGCAGGGAAAACACTGAAGCTTTCTTT. Translated: CASRENTEAFF.

The chain carries TRBV2 and TRBJ2-1, with 12 bases matching TRBD1. The CDR3 is 14 residues long. Germline CDR1 and CDR2: SNHLY and FYNNEI. The trim removed 8 bases at V and 8 bases at J, leaving 7 bases unmatched. The DNA of the CDR3 is TGTGCCAGCCGCCGGGACAGGGGGCCCTATGAGCAGTTCTTC. It yields the protein CASRRDRGPYEQFF.

This clone was seen a few times. This sequence joins TRBV7-9 and TRBJ1-1; TRBD1 might be the D (5 bases). V gave up 1 base and J gave up 6 bases, with 9 bases separating them. CDR3 length equals 13 residues. From germline, CDR1 is SEHNR and CDR2 FQNEAQ (reference sequence). CDR3 in DNA: TGTGCCAGCAGCTTAGAAGCAGGGTCTGAAGCTTTCTTT. Translation: CASSLEAGSEAFF.

V usage is TRBV15 and J usage is TRBJ2-5; 7 bases line up with TRBD2. V lost 5 bases, J lost 2 bases, and 11 bases stayed unmatched. CDR1 and CDR2 (germline): LNHNV, YYDKDF (reference sequence). This CDR3 is built from 16 residues. CDR3 sequence: CATSFSPGEGQETQYF. CDR3 nucleotides: TGTGCCACCAGCTTCTCCCCCGGGGAGGGACAAGAGACCCAGTACTTC.

The sample holds a few counts of this clone. The chain combines TRBV2 with TRBJ2-7, with a tentative D call TRBD2 (6 bases). CDR1 is SNHLY, CDR2 FYNNEI, per germline. Trimming removed 5 bases from V and 0 bases from J, with 11 bases in between. The CDR3 is 14 residues long. CDR3 loop: CASSRAGSSYEQYF. The CDR3 DNA sequence: TGTGCCAGCAGTCGAGCGGGTAGCTCCTACGAGCAGTACTTC. Full variable domain (remainder filled in from reference TRBV2 and TRBJ2-7): EPEVTQTPSHQVTQMGQEVILRCVPISNHLYFYWYRQILGQKVEFLVSFYNNEISEKSEIFDDQFSVERPDGSNFTLKIRSTKLEDSAMYFCASSRAGSSYEQYFGPGTRLTVT.